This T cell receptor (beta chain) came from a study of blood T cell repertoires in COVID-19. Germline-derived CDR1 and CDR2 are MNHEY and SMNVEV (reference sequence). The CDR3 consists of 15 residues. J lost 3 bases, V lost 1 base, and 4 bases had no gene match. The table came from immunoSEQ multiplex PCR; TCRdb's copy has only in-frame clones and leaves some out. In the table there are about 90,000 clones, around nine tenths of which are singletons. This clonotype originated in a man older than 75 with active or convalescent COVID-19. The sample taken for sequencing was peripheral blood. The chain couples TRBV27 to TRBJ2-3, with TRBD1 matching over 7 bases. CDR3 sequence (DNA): TGTGCCAGCAGTTTATGGGGACAGAAAACAGATACGCAGTATTTT. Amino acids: CASSLWGQKTDTQYF.